These T cell receptor beta chains were read from a single sample in a study of T cell changes during pregnancy in multiple sclerosis. Generated by immunoSEQ multiplex PCR, the TCRdb table keeps only in-frame clones and is missing some. The data hold roughly 55,000 clones, with about 90% observed a single time. The sequences come from CD4+ T cells from peripheral blood mononuclear cells, collected after pregnancy. The receptor set was obtained from a female donor in good health, enrolled as a control in a pregnancy study. CDR3s include the opening cysteine and the closing phenylalanine or tryptophan. A D gene is named only where the DNA matches it firmly.

D gene	CDR3 length	V gene	J gene	CDR3 protein
TRBD1	14	TRBV30	TRBJ1-6	CAWSPGQIKSPLHF
TRBD2	15	TRBV6-5	TRBJ2-5	CASSLAGAYQETQYF
-	14	TRBV5-8	TRBJ1-6	CASSRRPGESPLHF
-	12	TRBV4-1	TRBJ2-5	CASSQVSGTQYF
TRBD1	16	TRBV7-9	TRBJ2-2	CASSLWGQGNTGELFF
-	12	TRBV30	TRBJ2-7	CAWSTVVYEQYF
TRBD1	14	TRBV10-3	TRBJ1-3	CATRQGSEGNTIYF
-	13	TRBV4-2	TRBJ1-5	CASSQRGNQPQHF
-	16	TRBV18	TRBJ1-4	CASSPPSQGYVEKLFF
TRBD2	16	TRBV18	TRBJ2-1	CASSPRPSGGHNEQFF
-	13	TRBV5-1	TRBJ1-1	CASSLVVNTEAFF
TRBD2	11	TRBV20-1	TRBJ2-5	CSADGGLAAHF
TRBD1	15	TRBV6-5	TRBJ1-1	CASRWTGRGNTEAFF
-	15	TRBV18	TRBJ1-2	CASSPRTDSTDGYTF
-	15	TRBV6-5	TRBJ1-5	CASRLTANSNQPQHF
TRBD2	13	TRBV6-6	TRBJ2-5	CASRTGGGETQYF
-	15	TRBV18	TRBJ1-2	CASSPTATGSHGYTF
TRBD2	15	TRBV7-2	TRBJ2-7	CASSISSGTSYEQYF
-	13	TRBV27	TRBJ1-5	CASRLERGQPQHF
-	14	TRBV28	TRBJ2-5	CASSAQGARETQYF
TRBD1	13	TRBV7-8	TRBJ1-1	CASSFRGTGQAFF
TRBD2	15	TRBV27	TRBJ2-3	CASTSLAGYTDTQYF
TRBD1	15	TRBV25-1	TRBJ1-1	CASSARDRGGTEAFF
-	13	TRBV28	TRBJ1-2	CASGPDITYGYTF
-	15	TRBV29-1	TRBJ2-3	CSARGHLGSTDTQYF
-	14	TRBV7-3	TRBJ1-4	CASSLTGRVEKLFF
-	13	TRBV7-2	TRBJ2-3	CASSLTPTDTQYF
TRBD2	12	TRBV18	TRBJ2-7	CASSPGGAEQYF